The present T cell receptor (beta chain) was sequenced within a study of cytomegalovirus exposure and HLA in healthy donors. General observations from the study: HLA-A and HLA-B allele assignments for most subjects were reportedly predicted accurately using TCR beta sequences. A later analysis linked a missense DCLRE1C variant to TCR beta V- and J-gene trimming. In vitro assays verified that three CMV-associated chains recognized CMV antigens specifically. Reports described diagnosis of cytomegalovirus status by the classifier as highly specific and sensitive.

Primers: 60 Vbeta forward and 13 Jbeta reverse. TCRdb's table, derived via immunoSEQ multiplex PCR, lists solely in-frame clones and lacks some. Of about 120,000 clones in the sample, 81% were seen once. This clone has a handful of counts. Its antigen is not known. Trimming at V came to 2 bases and at J to 5 bases, leaving 8 bases not matched to a gene. Per germline, CDR1 MNHNY and CDR2 SVGAGI (reference sequence). CDR3 length equals 15 residues. V gene TRBV6-6 combines with J gene TRBJ1-1, with 7 bases matching TRBD1. Sequencing was carried out using PBMCs. The clonotype was recovered from a woman in her forties in good health and CMV-seronegative. The CDR3: CASSYGAEGATEAFF. The CDR3 bases are TGTGCCAGCAGTTACGGTGCGGAGGGGGCGACTGAAGCTTTCTTT.